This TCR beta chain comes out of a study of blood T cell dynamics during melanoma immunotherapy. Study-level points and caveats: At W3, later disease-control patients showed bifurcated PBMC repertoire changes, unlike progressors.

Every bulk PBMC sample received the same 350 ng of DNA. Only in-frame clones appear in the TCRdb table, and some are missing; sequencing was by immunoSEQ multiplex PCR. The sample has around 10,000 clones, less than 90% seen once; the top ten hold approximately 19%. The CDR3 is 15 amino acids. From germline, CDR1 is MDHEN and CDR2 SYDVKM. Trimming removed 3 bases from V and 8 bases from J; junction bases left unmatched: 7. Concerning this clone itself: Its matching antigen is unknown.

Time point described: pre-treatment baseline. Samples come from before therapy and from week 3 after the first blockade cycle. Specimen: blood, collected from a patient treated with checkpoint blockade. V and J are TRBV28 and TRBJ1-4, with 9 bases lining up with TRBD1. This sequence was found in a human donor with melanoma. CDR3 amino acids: CASSFNRGLGEKLFF. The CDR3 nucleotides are TGTGCCAGCAGTTTTAACAGGGGGCTGGGGGAAAAACTGTTTTTT. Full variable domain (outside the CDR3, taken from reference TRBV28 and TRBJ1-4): DVKVTQSSRYLVKRTGEKVFLECVQDMDHENMFWYRQDPGLGLRLIYFSYDVKMKEKGDIPEGYSVSREKKERFSLILESASTNQTSMYLCASSFNRGLGEKLFFGSGTQLSVL.